The 20 T cell receptor beta chains below were found in one sample sequenced in a study of cytomegalovirus exposure and HLA in healthy donors. Primers: 60 Vbeta forward and 13 Jbeta reverse. This table comes from immunoSEQ multiplex PCR, and its TCRdb copy is limited to in-frame clones, with some not included. This table has about 240,000 clones, 82% appearing once. Sample: PBMCs. Every receptor here comes from a middle-aged woman in good health and CMV-seropositive.

This clone appeared a few times. This chain connects TRBV5-1 to TRBJ1-1; 9 bases are a match to TRBD1. Germline V gene data show CDR1 as SGHRS and CDR2 as YFSETQ. The CDR3 runs to 15 residues. Losses at the gene ends were 3 bases for V and 4 bases for J; bases not matched to a gene: 7. The CDR3 DNA is TGCGCCAGCAGCTCGGGGACAGGGATGAGCACTGAAGCTTTCTTT. This sequence encodes CASSSGTGMSTEAFF.

V usage is TRBV7-6 and J usage is TRBJ1-5; 9 nucleotides line up with TRBD1. Trimming cost V 5 bases and J 7 bases; bases outside gene matches: 12. CDR1 is SGHVS and CDR2 is FNYEAQ in the germline V gene. This CDR3 has 16 amino acids. The CDR3 DNA reads TGTGCCAGCAGCCCTGCATCGGGACAGGGCAGGCAGCCCCAGCATTTT. Its protein product is CASSPASGQGRQPQHF.

The rearrangement links TRBV19 to TRBJ1-5; 8 bases line up with TRBD1. CDR1 LNHDA and CDR2 SQIVND come from the germline V gene (reference sequence). The ends lost 6 bases at V and 6 bases at J; junction bases unmatched: 10. The CDR3 runs to 15 residues. CDR3 in amino acids: CASSAGQGHIQPQHF. DNA of the CDR3: TGTGCCAGTAGCGCCGGACAGGGTCATATTCAGCCCCAGCATTTT.

The chain employs TRBV7-2 and TRBJ2-1; a weak D match, TRBD2 (5 bases). The CDR3 is 15 amino acids. The V end lost 2 bases, the J end lost 1 base, and 9 bases lay between the germline ends. Germline CDR1 SGHTA, CDR2 FQGNSA. The CDR3 reads CASSLSTGSYNEQFF. The CDR3 DNA sequence: TGTGCCAGCAGCTTATCTACGGGGTCCTACAATGAGCAGTTCTTC.

The chain is built from TRBV5-1 and TRBJ1-2; 11 bases line up with TRBD1. The CDR3 extends over 15 amino acids. V trimming: 4 bases; J trimming: 7 bases; junction bases outside the gene matches: 9. Germline CDR1 and CDR2: SGHRS and YFSETQ. The DNA for the CDR3 is TGCGCCAGCAGCATCCAAGGAGGACAGGGGGCTGGCTACACCTTC. It yields the protein CASSIQGGQGAGYTF.

The chain combines TRBV11-3 with TRBJ2-5; the D gene is possibly TRBD1 (5 bases). The closer fit of TRBJ2-7 to the DNA end suggests the J call may be wrong. Per the germline V gene, CDR1 is SGHNT and CDR2 is YENEEA. This CDR3 spans 14 amino acids. The CDR3 bases are TGTGCCAGCAGCTTATTAACAGGCTCCTACGAGCAGTACTTC. This codes for CASSLLTGSYEQYF.

V usage is TRBV30 and J usage is TRBJ2-2; 8 nucleotides align to TRBD1. CDR1 and CDR2 (germline): GTSNPN, SVGIG (reference sequence). Trimming at V came to 1 base and at J to 5 bases, leaving 3 bases not matched to a gene. The CDR3 consists of 14 residues. The CDR3 region is CAWSGTGLTGELFF. The CDR3 bases are TGTGCCTGGAGTGGGACAGGGCTGACCGGGGAGCTGTTTTTT.

The V call is TRBV27, the J call TRBJ1-6; tentative D call: TRBD1 (5 bases). Per germline, CDR1 MNHEY and CDR2 SMNVEV (reference sequence). The CDR3 runs 15 residues. V dropped 0 bases and J dropped 9 bases, with 12 bases sitting between them. As DNA, the CDR3 is TGTGCCAGCAGTTTATCGAGGCAGGGTACTTCACCCCTCCACTTT. This encodes CASSLSRQGTSPLHF.

This clone was seen only a few times. Written as DNA, the CDR3 is TGTGCCAGCAGCTGGAACGAGCGCGGGGAGCTGTTTTTT. It specifies CASSWNERGELFF. This rearrangement joins TRBV5-4 to TRBJ2-2; the D is unclear. V lost 3 bases to trimming and J lost 7 bases, with 10 bases between them. The CDR3 totals 13 residues. Looked up from germline, CDR1 is SGHNT and CDR2 is YYREEE (reference sequence).

V and J are TRBV4-3 and TRBJ2-2; 8 bases agree with TRBD2. The CDR3 consists of 16 residues. V trimming: 2 bases; J trimming: 0 bases; junction bases outside the gene matches: 2. Per the germline V gene, CDR1 is LGHNA and CDR2 is YSLEER. In DNA form, the CDR3 reads TGCGCCAGCAGCCAACATAGCGGGACGAACACCGGGGAGCTGTTTTTT. Amino acid sequence: CASSQHSGTNTGELFF.

This clone turned up a few times. The rearrangement joins TRBV10-3 to TRBJ2-1; D uncertain. Trimming removed 0 bases at V and 9 bases at J, with 15 bases between. The germline gives CDR1 ENHRY, CDR2 SYGVKD. The CDR3 contains 15 residues. The CDR3 is CAISESLSSLGEQFF. DNA of the CDR3: TGTGCCATCAGTGAGTCTCTAAGTAGCCTAGGTGAGCAGTTCTTC.

The chain links TRBV7-6 to TRBJ2-2; TRBD2 agrees at 10 bases. V shed 4 bases and J 0 bases; nucleotides not matched to a gene: 2. Germline V gene data show CDR1 as SGHVS and CDR2 as FNYEAQ. The CDR3 totals 16 residues. The chain's CDR3 is CASSWTSGTNTGELFF. CDR3 coding DNA: TGTGCCAGCAGCTGGACTAGCGGAACGAACACCGGGGAGCTGTTTTTT.

As concerns this clone: Other DNA sequences of this sample code for an identical CDR3. The chain joins TRBV30 to TRBJ1-5; D is perhaps TRBD1 (6 bases). The ends were cut back, 3 bases at V and 4 bases at J, with 10 bases in the middle. Germline V gives CDR1 GTSNPN, CDR2 SVGIG (reference sequence). This CDR3 comprises 13 residues. The CDR3 loop is CAWSGQTNQPQHF. The CDR3 nucleotides are TGTGCCTGGAGCGGACAGACAAATCAGCCCCAGCATTTT.

This chain joins TRBV19 and TRBJ1-2, with D possibly matching TRBD1 (5 bases). Trimming left V 1 base short and J 4 bases short, with 10 bases between. In germline, CDR1 is LNHDA, CDR2 SQIVND (reference sequence). This CDR3 has 14 residues. The DNA of the CDR3 is TGTGCCAGTAGTATAGGGGGACTGATCTATGGCTACACCTTC. It is translated as CASSIGGLIYGYTF.

The chain couples TRBV5-1 to TRBJ1-1; D uncertain. The V gene's germline CDR1 is SGHRS and CDR2 YFSETQ. The ends were cut back, 0 bases at V and 5 bases at J, with 14 bases in the middle. The CDR3 has 15 residues. Here the CDR3 DNA reads TGCGCCAGCAGCTTGGACAGCGGGTTCGGGACTGAAGCTTTCTTT. Translating it yields CASSLDSGFGTEAFF.

The V gene is TRBV2, the J gene TRBJ2-1, with TRBD2 matching 11 bases. Germline trimming cut 5 bases from V and 4 bases from J; bases unmatched to any gene: 1. Germline CDR1 is SNHLY and CDR2 is FYNNEI. The CDR3 length is 14 residues. CDR3 nucleotides: TGTGCCAGCAGTCTAGCGGGAGGTTACAATGAGCAGTTCTTC. It specifies CASSLAGGYNEQFF.

The chain combines TRBV9 with TRBJ1-2; maybe TRBD1 (5 bases). Germline loops: CDR1 SGDLS, CDR2 YYNGEE. The CDR3 has 17 amino acids. The germline V and J ends were trimmed by 4 bases and 2 bases, with 21 bases remaining between them. CDR3 bases: TGTGCCAGCAGCCCCGACCCGACGAGGGAGGGGAACTATGGCTACACCTTC. Amino acid sequence: CASSPDPTREGNYGYTF.

Worth noting for this clone: Other nucleotide sequences from this sample produce the same CDR3. The genes are TRBV6-5 and TRBJ1-1; D might be TRBD1 (5 bases). With 0 bases removed from V and 1 base from J, the gap between germline ends came to 9 bases. Germline-derived CDR1 and CDR2 are MNHEY and SVGAGI. The CDR3 has 15 amino acids. The CDR3 sequence is CASSYSSQGNTEAFF. Here the CDR3 DNA reads TGTGCCAGCAGTTACTCAAGTCAGGGGAACACTGAAGCTTTCTTT.

This sequence joins TRBV7-2 and TRBJ2-3, with a tentative D call TRBD2 (6 bases). The CDR3 loop spans 14 amino acids. With 1 base removed from V and 4 bases from J, the gap between germline ends came to 9 bases. Germline loops: CDR1 SGHTA, CDR2 FQGNSA. DNA for the CDR3: TGTGCCAGCAGCTTAGGGCTAGCGTCAGATACGCAGTATTTT. Translation: CASSLGLASDTQYF.

This chain connects TRBV5-1 to TRBJ1-3; D unclear. This CDR3 contains 15 residues. Germline V gene data show CDR1 as SGHRS and CDR2 as YFSETQ. The V and J ends lost 5 bases and 2 bases respectively, with 14 bases between them. CDR3 sequence reads: CASSLTALAGNTIYF. The CDR3 nucleotides read TGCGCCAGCAGTTTGACGGCACTAGCTGGAAACACCATATATTTT.